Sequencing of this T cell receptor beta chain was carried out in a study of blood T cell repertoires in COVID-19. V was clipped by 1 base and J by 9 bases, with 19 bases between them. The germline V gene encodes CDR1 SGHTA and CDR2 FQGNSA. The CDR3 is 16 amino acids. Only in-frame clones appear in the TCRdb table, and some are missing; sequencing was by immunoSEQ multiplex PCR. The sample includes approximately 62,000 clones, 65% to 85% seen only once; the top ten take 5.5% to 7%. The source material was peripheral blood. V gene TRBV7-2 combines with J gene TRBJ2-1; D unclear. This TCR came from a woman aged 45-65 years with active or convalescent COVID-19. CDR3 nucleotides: TGTGCCAGCAGCTTAGTGGCGGTCCGCACGGAGCTTGAGCAGTTCTTC. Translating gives CASSLVAVRTELEQFF. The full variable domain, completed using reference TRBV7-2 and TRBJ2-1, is GAGVSQSPSNKVTEKGKDVELRCDPISGHTALYWYRQSLGQGLEFLIYFQGNSAPDKSGLPSDRFSAERTGGSVSTLTIQRTQQEDSAVYLCASSLVAVRTELEQFFGPGTRLTVL.